Listed below are T cell receptor beta chains from one sample, sequenced in a study of shared clonotypes between healthy human individuals. Repertoires were generated with immunoSEQ multiplex PCR, while TCRdb's copy carries only in-frame clones and drops some. The table lists approximately 2,000,000 clones, 93% of them singletons, with approximately 1.6% in the top ten. Sequenced input: naive CD8+ T cells from PBMCs. These receptors came from a man aged 18 to 35 in good health. Some clones in this sample may be carry-over from other donors' samples. Both conserved end residues are part of each CDR3. The order of the fields is clone size, J gene, V gene, D gene, CDR3 protein, CDR3 DNA. D genes are given only for firm matches. Rows give clone size only sometimes, using once, few, many, or a class for an expanded clone.

>-|TRBJ2-7|TRBV14|-
CASSQRIPPYEQYF
TGTGCCAGCAGCCAGAGAATCCCCCCCTACGAGCAGTACTTC
>-|TRBJ2-7|TRBV27|-
CASTPSRGGIAYEQYF
TGTGCCAGCACCCCCTCCCGGGGAGGTATTGCCTACGAGCAGTACTTC
>-|TRBJ2-7|TRBV7-9|TRBD1
CASIPLAVGQGLGEQYF
TGTGCCAGCATCCCTTTAGCGGTCGGACAGGGGTTAGGCGAGCAGTACTTC
>-|TRBJ2-7|TRBV7-8|-
CASSPFTGAYEQYF
TGTGCCAGCAGCCCATTTACAGGAGCCTACGAGCAGTACTTC
>-|TRBJ2-3|TRBV7-9|TRBD2
CASSFGSGRALEGRDTQYF
TGTGCCAGCAGCTTTGGTAGCGGGAGGGCCCTCGAGGGAAGAGATACGCAGTATTTT
>-|TRBJ1-1|TRBV7-6|-
CASSLVNAGGKGTEAFF
TGTGCCAGCAGCTTAGTGAACGCTGGAGGAAAGGGAACTGAAGCTTTCTTT
>-|TRBJ2-7|TRBV15|TRBD2
CATSPSGSYEQYF
TGTGCCACCAGTCCTAGCGGGAGCTACGAGCAGTACTTC
>-|TRBJ2-3|TRBV5-1|-
CASSAGYSTDTQYF
TGCGCCAGCAGCGCGGGGTATAGCACAGATACGCAGTATTTT
>few|TRBJ2-1|TRBV11-3|-
CASSLERNYNEQFF
TGTGCCAGCAGCTTAGAGCGGAACTACAATGAGCAGTTCTTC
>-|TRBJ2-7|TRBV11-1|-
CASSPPFVGLNEQYF
TGTGCCAGCAGCCCCCCGTTTGTAGGGTTGAACGAGCAGTACTTC
>-|TRBJ2-7|TRBV29-1|-
CSVLQGPHEQYF
TGCAGCGTTCTCCAGGGCCCCCACGAGCAGTACTTC
>-|TRBJ1-5|TRBV21-1|-
CASSKFRTPGDQPQHF
TGTGCCAGCAGCAAATTTAGGACCCCGGGGGATCAGCCCCAGCATTTT
>-|TRBJ2-7|TRBV9|-
CASSVDAGEQYF
TGTGCCAGCAGCGTAGACGCGGGGGAGCAGTACTTC
>once|TRBJ1-1|TRBV10-2|-
CASSESGYLSAEAFF
TGCGCCAGCAGTGAATCAGGGTATTTGTCGGCGGAAGCTTTCTTT
>-|TRBJ1-5|TRBV15|-
CATSSLEGWGSGNQPQHF
TGTGCCACCAGCAGTCTTGAGGGGTGGGGGAGTGGCAATCAGCCCCAGCATTTT
>-|TRBJ1-2|TRBV7-2|-
CASSPSLARWINYGYTF
TGTGCCAGCAGCCCGTCACTCGCGCGATGGATTAACTATGGCTACACCTTC
>-|TRBJ2-7|TRBV6-5|TRBD2
CASRDQRESYEQYF
TGTGCCAGCCGGGACCAGCGGGAGTCCTACGAGCAGTACTTC
>-|TRBJ2-2|TRBV5-1|-
CASSTAGTGELFF
TGCGCCAGCAGCACAGCGGGCACCGGGGAGCTGTTTTTT
>-|TRBJ1-1|TRBV28|-
CASSLLRTPNTEAFF
TGTGCCAGCAGTTTGCTTCGGACCCCGAACACTGAAGCTTTCTTT
>once|TRBJ2-3|TRBV7-8|-
CASRYRTTDTQYF
TGTGCCAGCAGATACCGGACGACAGATACGCAGTATTTT
>-|TRBJ2-7|TRBV27|TRBD1
CATSGQGVEQYF
TGTGCCACCTCAGGACAGGGAGTAGAGCAGTACTTC
>-|TRBJ1-2|TRBV4-3|TRBD1
CASSQDVPLQGQGYTF
TGCGCCAGCAGCCAAGATGTTCCTTTACAGGGGCAAGGCTACACCTTC
>-|TRBJ2-6|TRBV29-1|-
CSAHTTRDVLTF
TGCAGCGCCCATACAACTCGGGACGTCCTGACTTTC
>-|TRBJ1-2|TRBV7-9|TRBD1
CASSPLTGIFYGYTF
TGTGCCAGCAGCCCTTTGACAGGGATTTTCTATGGCTACACCTTC
>few|TRBJ2-7|TRBV6-1|TRBD2
CASSEGTSGSYEQYF
TGTGCCAGCAGTGAAGGGACTAGCGGGAGTTACGAGCAGTACTTC
>once|TRBJ1-5|TRBV28|-
CASSLRHSQPQHF
TGTGCCAGCAGTTTGAGGCACTCTCAGCCCCAGCATTTT
>-|TRBJ2-3|TRBV2|TRBD2
CASSMVGGAKDTQYF
TGTGCCAGCAGCATGGTGGGAGGGGCAAAAGATACGCAGTATTTT
>-|TRBJ1-5|TRBV19|TRBD1
CASSIFYGTGGDQPQHF
TGTGCCAGTAGTATATTTTATGGGACAGGGGGAGATCAGCCCCAGCATTTT
>-|TRBJ1-2|TRBV30|TRBD1
CAALGGDYGYTF
TGTGCCGCCTTAGGGGGCGACTATGGCTACACCTTC
>-|TRBJ1-1|TRBV9|-
CASSVGQSNTEAFF
TGTGCCAGCAGCGTAGGTCAATCGAACACTGAAGCTTTCTTT
>-|TRBJ2-1|TRBV5-4|-
CAYLGEGSYNEQFF
TGTGCCTACCTGGGCGAAGGCTCCTACAATGAGCAGTTCTTC
>-|TRBJ2-3|TRBV27|TRBD1
CASSLRGPGGRTDTQYF
TGTGCCAGCAGTTTAAGAGGGCCAGGGGGACGCACAGATACGCAGTATTTT
>-|TRBJ1-2|TRBV9|-
CASSPRGALYGYTF
TGTGCCAGCAGCCCCCGGGGGGCGCTTTATGGCTACACCTTC
>-|TRBJ2-1|TRBV4-1|-
CASSQGGAPYNEQFF
TGCGCCAGCAGCCAAGGCGGGGCCCCCTACAATGAGCAGTTCTTC
>-|TRBJ2-5|TRBV4-1|-
CASSPVNPLETQYF
TGCGCCAGCAGCCCAGTCAATCCGTTGGAGACCCAGTACTTC
>-|TRBJ2-7|TRBV7-3|-
CASSLMPVHEQYF
TGTGCCAGCAGCTTAATGCCGGTCCACGAGCAGTACTTC
>-|TRBJ1-1|TRBV29-1|-
CSVEGGRGNTEAFF
TGCAGCGTTGAGGGTGGGAGGGGGAACACTGAAGCTTTCTTT
>-|TRBJ2-7|TRBV20-1|-
CSARPGYEQYF
TGCAGTGCGAGACCCGGTTACGAGCAGTACTTC
>-|TRBJ2-7|TRBV13|-
CASSPRLDPGFHYF
TGTGCCAGCAGCCCAAGATTGGACCCGGGGTTCCATTACTTC
>-|TRBJ2-7|TRBV30|-
CAWSGEGWGEQYF
TGTGCCTGGAGTGGAGAGGGCTGGGGCGAGCAGTACTTC
>-|TRBJ2-3|TRBV5-4|-
CASSLERRTDTQYF
TGTGCCAGCAGCTTGGAGCGGCGGACAGATACGCAGTATTTT
>-|TRBJ2-7|TRBV4-1|-
CASSRVGYEQYF
TGCGCCAGCAGCCGGGTAGGGTACGAGCAGTACTTC
>-|TRBJ1-4|TRBV6-1|-
CASSEEQGDGTNEKLFF
TGTGCCAGCAGTGAAGAACAGGGTGACGGAACTAATGAAAAACTGTTTTTT
>-|TRBJ2-7|TRBV6-1|-
CASTLLDYSYEQYF
TGTGCCAGCACCCTATTGGACTATAGCTACGAGCAGTACTTC
>-|TRBJ2-3|TRBV7-9|TRBD1
CASSLATGGSTDTQYF
TGTGCCAGCAGCTTAGCGACAGGGGGAAGCACAGATACGCAGTATTTT
>-|TRBJ2-3|TRBV11-2|TRBD1
CASSLLQGFTDTQYF
TGTGCCAGCAGCTTGTTACAGGGGTTCACAGATACGCAGTATTTT
>-|TRBJ1-1|TRBV27|-
CASSPAGENTEAFF
TGTGCCAGCAGTCCGGCAGGGGAGAACACTGAAGCTTTCTTT
>-|TRBJ2-7|TRBV27|-
CASSEGGYEQYF
TGTGCCAGCAGCGAGGGGGGCTACGAGCAGTACTTC
>-|TRBJ2-6|TRBV5-1|-
CASSWPGPKGGGANVLTF
TGCGCCAGCAGCTGGCCGGGGCCCAAGGGCGGTGGGGCCAACGTCCTGACTTTC
>once|TRBJ2-3|TRBV2|-
CASKASFSTDTQYF
TGTGCCAGCAAGGCATCCTTTAGCACAGATACGCAGTATTTT
>-|TRBJ2-7|TRBV4-3|TRBD1
CASSPGRRTQGAYEQYF
TGCGCCAGCAGCCCGGGCCGGCGGACCCAGGGGGCCTACGAGCAGTACTTC
>-|TRBJ2-3|TRBV11-3|TRBD1
CASSSRDRVTDTQYF
TGTGCCAGCAGCTCCCGGGACAGGGTAACAGATACGCAGTATTTT
>-|TRBJ2-2|TRBV4-2|TRBD2
CASSQVAGDTGELFF
TGTGCCAGCAGCCAAGTGGCGGGAGACACCGGGGAGCTGTTTTTT
>-|TRBJ1-6|TRBV27|-
CASSLAEHSPLHF
TGTGCCAGCAGTTTGGCCGAACATTCACCCCTCCACTTT
>-|TRBJ1-2|TRBV2|-
CASSEGGARYGYTF
TGTGCCAGCAGTGAAGGGGGGGCGCGTTATGGCTACACCTTC
>-|TRBJ2-7|TRBV6-1|-
CASSEREHYEQYF
TGTGCCAGCAGTGAAAGGGAGCACTACGAGCAGTACTTC
>once|TRBJ2-7|TRBV7-8|-
CASSLSRGAYEQYF
TGTGCCAGCAGCCTCAGCAGAGGGGCGTACGAGCAGTACTTC